This entry lists 18 T cell receptor beta chains sequenced from one sample in a study of OX40 agonist ivuxolimab in advanced cancers. The data were produced by immunoSEQ multiplex PCR, yet TCRdb's version contains in-frame clones alone and is incomplete. The table has tens of thousands of clones, around 90% seen once. Sequencing was performed on CD4+ or CD8+ T cells sorted from blood, taken in a trial of the OX40 agonist ivuxolimab. The receptors originated from an adult with an advanced solid tumor such as melanoma, head and neck, liver or kidney cancer.

This clone was seen only once. The chain uses TRBV11-1 and TRBJ1-6; tentatively, D is TRBD1 (5 bases). The V end lost 1 base, the J end lost 10 bases, and 14 bases lay between the germline ends. This CDR3 is built from 15 residues. In germline, CDR1 is SGHAT, CDR2 FQDESV (reference sequence). CDR3 residues: CASSLGRGRDSPLHF. The CDR3 DNA follows: TGTGCCAGCAGCTTAGGGAGGGGACGGGACTCACCCCTCCACTTT. Full variable domain (outside the CDR3, taken from reference TRBV11-1 and TRBJ1-6): EAEVAQSPRYKITEKSQAVAFWCDPISGHATLYWYRQILGQGPELLVQFQDESVVDDSQLPKDRFSAERLKGVDSTLKIQPAELGDSAMYLCASSLGRGRDSPLHFGNGTRLTVT.

The chain couples TRBV27 to TRBJ1-2, with 10 bases lining up with TRBD1. Losses at the gene ends were 6 bases for V and 4 bases for J; bases not matched to a gene: 8. The CDR3 loop spans 15 amino acids. Germline V gene data show CDR1 as MNHEY and CDR2 as SMNVEV (reference sequence). CDR3 nucleotide sequence: TGTGCCAGCAGGTCGCGACAGGGGGCGGGCTATGGCTACACCTTC. It translates to CASRSRQGAGYGYTF.

J is TRBJ2-5 and V is TRBV5-1; D might be TRBD2 (6 bases). CDR1 SGHRS and CDR2 YFSETQ come from the germline V gene. The CDR3 is 14 amino acids. The ends were cut back, 3 bases at V and 5 bases at J, with 14 bases in the middle. The CDR3 region is CASSYGTDSETQYF. The CDR3 DNA follows: TGCGCCAGCAGCTACGGGACTGATTCTGAGACCCAGTACTTC.

This clone was observed a single time. DNA for the CDR3: TGTGCCAGCAGTTTTCTTCGGGGGGGAGGGCACGAGCAGTACTTC. It translates to CASSFLRGGGHEQYF. V usage is TRBV7-8 and J usage is TRBJ2-7; 8 bases are a match to TRBD2. The J segment lost 5 bases and the V segment lost 6 bases, leaving 12 bases of the junction unmatched. This CDR3 contains 15 residues. The germline V gene has CDR1 SGHVS and CDR2 FQNEAQ.

The V gene is TRBV27, the J gene TRBJ2-7; 11 nucleotides agree with TRBD1. The CDR3 covers 16 residues. J was trimmed by 5 bases and V by 4 bases; bases with no gene match: 10. Germline V gene lookup returns CDR1 MNHEY and CDR2 SMNVEV (reference sequence). CDR3 coding DNA: TGTGCCAGCAGTTCCCCCTCGCGGGACAGGGGGAACGAGCAGTACTTC. Translated, it gives CASSSPSRDRGNEQYF.

This clone occurred a few times. An end of the junction does not agree with germline; a read error may underlie this. The chain couples TRBV13 to TRBJ2-1, with 9 bases lining up with TRBD2. The germline CDR1 and CDR2 sequences are PRHDT and FYEKMQ (reference sequence). The CDR3 has 19 residues. The CDR3, as DNA: TGTGCCAGCAGTTTAGACTGGCGGGAGGGTAGAAGCTCCTACAATGAGCAGTTCTTC. Translating gives CASSLDWREGRSSYNEQFF.

In its sample, this clone ranks as medium-sized. The CDR3 DNA reads as TGTGCCAGCAGCTCAGGGGACAGGGTGGAATATGGCTACACCTTC. Its protein is CASSSGDRVEYGYTF. The rearrangement uses TRBV7-9 and TRBJ1-2; 9 positions match TRBD1. CDR1 SEHNR and CDR2 FQNEAQ come from the germline V gene (reference sequence). The CDR3 spans 15 residues. V dropped 4 bases and J dropped 5; count of bases not matched to a gene: 8.

The CDR3 is CASSLAGEINYGYTF. The CDR3 DNA follows: TGCGCCAGCAGCTTGGCGGGGGAAATAAACTATGGCTACACCTTC. The chain links TRBV5-1 to TRBJ1-2, with D maybe TRBD1 (5 bases). V was shortened by 0 bases and J by 2 bases, with 11 bases between the two germline ends. There are 15 residues in the CDR3. Germline-derived CDR1 and CDR2 are SGHRS and YFSETQ.

The chain has TRBV14 and TRBJ2-7; no clear D gene. The CDR3 consists of 15 residues. The V and J ends lost 0 bases and 7 bases respectively, with 16 bases between them. CDR1 and CDR2 (germline): SGHDN, FVKESK. The CDR3 bases are TGTGCCAGCAGCCAAGATGTCGTGGGGTTTACGGAGCAGTACTTC. Protein sequence: CASSQDVVGFTEQYF.

The rearrangement uses TRBV27 and TRBJ2-5; D perhaps matches TRBD1 (5 bases). Trimming stripped 3 bases from V and 4 bases from J, with 15 bases between. This CDR3 is built from 15 residues. CDR1 MNHEY and CDR2 SMNVEV come from the germline V gene (reference sequence). In DNA, the CDR3 is TGTGCCAGCAGTTTCTCCCCCGGTAGGGGAGAGACCCAGTACTTC. Protein sequence: CASSFSPGRGETQYF.

J is TRBJ1-4 and V is TRBV11-2; D not certain. CDR3 length: 17 amino acids. Trimming took off 3 bases at V and 0 bases at J, with 14 bases between the two ends. Germline lookup yields CDR1 SGHAT and CDR2 FQNNGV. The CDR3 sequence is CASSLVRNLATNEKLFF. In nucleotides, the CDR3 is TGTGCCAGCAGCTTGGTCAGAAATCTAGCAACTAATGAAAAACTGTTTTTT.

This chain joins TRBV11-1 and TRBJ2-7; 10 bases match TRBD2. V was pared by 2 bases and J by 0 bases, with 4 bases of the junction left unmatched. The CDR3 is made up of 16 amino acids. Looked up from germline, CDR1 is SGHAT and CDR2 is FQDESV (reference sequence). CDR3 protein: CASSLNLAGDSYEQYF. DNA of the CDR3: TGTGCCAGCAGCTTAAATCTAGCGGGGGACTCCTACGAGCAGTACTTC.

On this clone itself: Relative to the germline gene, one junction end is altered; a read error may explain this. The chain links TRBV9 to TRBJ1-1; 8 nucleotides agree with TRBD1. Germline V gene sequence: CDR1 SGDLS, CDR2 YYNGEE. The CDR3 has 15 residues. The CDR3 region has the DNA TGTGCCAGCAGCGCCGGGACAGGACTGAAGACTGAAGCTTTCTTT. It codes for CASSAGTGLKTEAFF.

This clone turned up a few times. The chain carries TRBV27 and TRBJ2-2; D gene ambiguous. Germline V gene data show CDR1 as MNHEY and CDR2 as SMNVEV (reference sequence). CDR3 length: 14 amino acids. V was shortened by 3 bases and J by 5 bases, with 10 bases between the two germline ends. The DNA for the CDR3 is TGTGCCAGCAGTTTCACCCCTTTTACCGGGGAGCTGTTTTTT. Its protein product is CASSFTPFTGELFF.

The V call is TRBV12-5, the J call TRBJ1-4, with 9 bases identical to TRBD1. The junction had 13 bases not matched to a gene; V was cut back by 3 bases and J by 8 bases. Germline CDR1 reads LGHNT; CDR2 reads FRNRAP. This CDR3 has 17 amino acids. This CDR3 reads CASGFLPTGGAGEKLFF. The CDR3 region has the DNA TGTGCTAGTGGTTTCCTTCCAACAGGGGGCGCCGGCGAAAAACTGTTTTTT.

In this sample, this clone turned up once. This chain uses TRBV30 with TRBJ1-5, with D unclear. Germline assignment: CDR1 GTSNPN and CDR2 SVGIG (reference sequence). The V end was cut by 2 bases, the J end by 10 bases, with 12 bases between. The CDR3 spans 12 residues. The CDR3 loop reads CAWSSYSGPQHF. In DNA, the CDR3 is TGTGCCTGGAGTTCCTATTCCGGACCCCAGCATTTT.

This chain joins TRBV4-1 and TRBJ2-7, with unresolved D. The CDR3 runs 13 residues. Germline-derived CDR1 and CDR2 are MGHRA and YSYEKL. V was cut by 1 base and J by 4 bases, with 8 bases left in between. The CDR3 DNA reads as TGCGCCAGCAGCCAAGTGGGTGGATACGAGCAGTACTTC. Protein sequence: CASSQVGGYEQYF.

This clone was detected once. This sequence joins TRBV11-3 and TRBJ2-1; possibly TRBD2 for D (5 bases). The V gene lost 5 bases and the J gene lost 4 bases, with 15 bases spanning the gap. The germline V gene encodes CDR1 SGHNT and CDR2 YENEEA. The CDR3 runs 15 residues. The CDR3 loop reads CASSLPSYGYNEQFF. The CDR3 region has the DNA TGTGCCAGCAGCCTCCCTAGCTACGGATACAATGAGCAGTTCTTC.